This entry lists 5 T cell receptor beta chains sequenced from one sample in a study of chemoradiotherapy in HPV16-positive cancers. TCRdb keeps only in-frame clones here, not all; method: immunoSEQ multiplex PCR. The profile covers around 2,000 clones, with approximately 87% appearing a single time and around 9% taken by the ten largest. The sequenced sample was tumor tissue, obtained from a patient who underwent chemoradiotherapy. The source is a human donor with HPV-associated anogenital cancer.

The chain employs TRBV13 and TRBJ1-1; D might be TRBD1 (6 bases). With 3 bases removed from V and 5 bases from J, the gap between germline ends came to 13 bases. Germline V gene lookup returns CDR1 PRHDT and CDR2 FYEKMQ (reference sequence). The CDR3 extends over 14 amino acids. The CDR3 region is CASSFQGPGTEAFF. DNA for the CDR3: TGTGCCAGCAGCTTTCAGGGGCCGGGGACTGAAGCTTTCTTT.

CDR3 region: CASSRLTSGRYNEQFF. The CDR3 coding sequence is TGTGCCAGCAGTCGCCTGACTAGCGGGCGATACAATGAGCAGTTCTTC. This chain connects TRBV11-2 to TRBJ2-1; 10 bases fit TRBD2. The J segment lost 4 bases and the V segment lost 6 bases, leaving 9 bases of the junction unmatched. This CDR3 has 16 amino acids. Germline lookup yields CDR1 SGHAT and CDR2 FQNNGV.

The chain uses TRBV25-1 and TRBJ1-2; TRBD1 aligns across 11 bases. Germline V CDR1 and CDR2: MGHDK, SYGVNS. The trim removed 3 bases at V and 5 bases at J, leaving 11 bases unmatched. This CDR3 comprises 17 residues. CDR3 coding DNA: TGTGCCAGCAGTGACCCCGGGACAGGGGGTTTAGGATATGGCTACACCTTC. Protein sequence: CASSDPGTGGLGYGYTF.

The V and J genes are TRBV27 and TRBJ1-4, with D perhaps TRBD1 (5 bases). This CDR3 has 15 amino acids. Germline lookup yields CDR1 MNHEY and CDR2 SMNVEV (reference sequence). Trimming took off 5 bases at V and 0 bases at J, with 10 bases between the two ends. The CDR3 here is CASSAAGATNEKLFF. CDR3 DNA: TGTGCCAGCAGTGCCGCGGGGGCAACTAATGAAAAACTGTTTTTT.

The rearrangement links TRBV2 to TRBJ2-1; TRBD1 aligns across 8 bases. The V gene end was trimmed by 5 bases and the J gene end by 0 bases; junction bases not matched to a gene: 6. The CDR3 extends over 16 amino acids. CDR1 and CDR2 from the germline V gene are SNHLY and FYNNEI. The CDR3 loop is CASSSLTGGSYNEQFF. The CDR3, as DNA: TGTGCCAGCAGTTCGCTAACAGGGGGCTCCTACAATGAGCAGTTCTTC.